The clone carrying this T cell receptor beta chain was detected ten times or more. Antigen unknown. Time point meaning: sample taken at primary tumor resection. Extraction of whole RNA from tumor, nontumor lung or frozen PBMC preceded unsorted sequencing. TCRdb independently ran MiXCR on the 5' RACE reads; one entry per CDR3 protein. Of 13,000 or so distinct CDR3 sequences listed, over 4.5% are singletons. Trimming took 5 bases from V and 4 from J, leaving 18 bases between them. From germline, CDR1 is LNHDA and CDR2 SQIVND (reference sequence). The CDR3 has 16 amino acids. This record belongs to a study of spatial heterogeneity in lung cancer. Study information: Raw reads contained each unique TCR and UMI combination more than ten times on average.

Study-level findings and limits: One measure, the expanded intratumoral alpha and beta TCR count, tracked tumor mutation counts. Numbers of ubiquitous and regional expanded TCRs tracked ubiquitous and regional nonsynonymous mutation counts, respectively.

This sample comprised lung tumor tissue, obtained at surgery. V usage is TRBV19 and J usage is TRBJ1-5; D is perhaps TRBD1 (6 bases). This TCR derives from a male donor with early-stage non-small cell lung cancer. The CDR3 protein is CASSPLSRGTNQPQHF. CDR3 nucleotide sequence: TGTGCCAGTAGTCCCTTAAGTAGGGGGACAAATCAGCCCCAGCATTTT.